This is a list of T cell receptor beta chains from one sample in a study of cytomegalovirus exposure and HLA in healthy donors. Assay: immunoSEQ multiplex PCR; the TCRdb copy retains only in-frame clones and omits some. Among over 150,000 clones listed, more than 80% were seen once. Sequencing was carried out using PBMCs. These receptors all stem from a woman under 40 in good health and CMV-seropositive. The CDR3 runs from the conserved cysteine through the conserved F or W. The D gene is left open where the match is weak. Part of the rows lack a size; the others show once, few, many or a class for expanded clones.

j_call: TRBJ1-4; cdr3_length: 13; d_call: TRBD1; v_call: TRBV6-5; clone_size: once; cdr3_aa: CASSYPGQEKLFF; cdr3_nt: TGTGCCAGCAGTTACCCGGGACAGGAAAAACTGTTTTTT
j_call: TRBJ2-7; cdr3_length: 16; d_call: NA; v_call: TRBV4-1; clone_size: NA; cdr3_aa: CASSQVGGHGSYEQYF; cdr3_nt: TGCGCCAGCAGCCAAGTCGGGGGGCATGGCTCCTACGAGCAGTACTTC
j_call: TRBJ2-1; cdr3_length: 17; d_call: TRBD2; v_call: TRBV9; clone_size: NA; cdr3_aa: CASSVYAGGLRGNEQFF; cdr3_nt: TGTGCCAGCAGCGTGTATGCGGGGGGGCTTCGAGGCAATGAGCAGTTCTTC
j_call: TRBJ1-1; cdr3_length: 15; d_call: TRBD1; v_call: TRBV29-1; clone_size: NA; cdr3_aa: CSVARTGAGNTEAFF; cdr3_nt: TGCAGCGTCGCCAGGACAGGGGCGGGGAACACTGAAGCTTTCTTT
j_call: TRBJ2-7; cdr3_length: 18; d_call: TRBD2; v_call: TRBV6-4; clone_size: NA; cdr3_aa: CASSDGGTSGACSYEQYF; cdr3_nt: TGTGCCAGCAGTGATGGGGGGACTAGCGGGGCTTGTTCCTACGAGCAGTACTTC
j_call: TRBJ1-2; cdr3_length: 14; d_call: NA; v_call: TRBV5-1; clone_size: NA; cdr3_aa: CASSSSGTIFGYTF; cdr3_nt: TGCGCCAGCAGCTCCTCCGGGACTATCTTCGGCTACACCTTC
j_call: TRBJ1-5; cdr3_length: 14; d_call: NA; v_call: TRBV27; clone_size: NA; cdr3_aa: CASSLRRVNQPQHF; cdr3_nt: TGTGCCAGCAGTTTGCGGAGGGTCAATCAGCCCCAGCATTTT
j_call: TRBJ2-1; cdr3_length: 14; d_call: TRBD2; v_call: TRBV9; clone_size: NA; cdr3_aa: CASSVGGGYNEQFF; cdr3_nt: TGTGCCAGCAGCGTTGGCGGGGGCTACAATGAGCAGTTCTTC
j_call: TRBJ2-1; cdr3_length: 15; d_call: TRBD2; v_call: TRBV12-5; clone_size: NA; cdr3_aa: CASGLGGLDYNEQFF; cdr3_nt: TGTGCTAGTGGCCTCGGGGGGTTGGACTACAATGAGCAGTTCTTC
j_call: TRBJ1-5; cdr3_length: 12; d_call: NA; v_call: TRBV19; clone_size: NA; cdr3_aa: CASSDMYQPQHF; cdr3_nt: TGTGCCAGTTCGGACATGTATCAGCCCCAGCATTTT
j_call: TRBJ1-6; cdr3_length: 16; d_call: NA; v_call: TRBV4-2; clone_size: NA; cdr3_aa: CASSQEGGDKNSPLHF; cdr3_nt: TGTGCCAGCAGCCAAGAAGGAGGAGACAAGAATTCACCCCTCCACTTT
j_call: TRBJ2-7; cdr3_length: 17; d_call: TRBD2; v_call: TRBV11-2; clone_size: NA; cdr3_aa: CASSLETSGGFVYEQYF; cdr3_nt: TGTGCCAGCAGCTTAGAGACTAGCGGGGGGTTCGTGTACGAGCAGTACTTC
j_call: TRBJ2-5; cdr3_length: 13; d_call: NA; v_call: TRBV12-5; clone_size: once; cdr3_aa: CASGVTGKETQYF; cdr3_nt: TGTGCTAGTGGAGTTACAGGAAAAGAGACCCAGTACTTC
j_call: TRBJ1-2; cdr3_length: 14; d_call: TRBD1; v_call: TRBV19; clone_size: NA; cdr3_aa: CASSIRDRLYGYTF; cdr3_nt: TGTGCCAGTAGTATTCGGGACAGGCTCTATGGCTACACCTTC
j_call: TRBJ1-2; cdr3_length: 14; d_call: TRBD1; v_call: TRBV7-2; clone_size: NA; cdr3_aa: CASSSTGGGYGYTF; cdr3_nt: TGTGCCAGCAGCTCGACAGGGGGCGGCTATGGCTACACCTTC